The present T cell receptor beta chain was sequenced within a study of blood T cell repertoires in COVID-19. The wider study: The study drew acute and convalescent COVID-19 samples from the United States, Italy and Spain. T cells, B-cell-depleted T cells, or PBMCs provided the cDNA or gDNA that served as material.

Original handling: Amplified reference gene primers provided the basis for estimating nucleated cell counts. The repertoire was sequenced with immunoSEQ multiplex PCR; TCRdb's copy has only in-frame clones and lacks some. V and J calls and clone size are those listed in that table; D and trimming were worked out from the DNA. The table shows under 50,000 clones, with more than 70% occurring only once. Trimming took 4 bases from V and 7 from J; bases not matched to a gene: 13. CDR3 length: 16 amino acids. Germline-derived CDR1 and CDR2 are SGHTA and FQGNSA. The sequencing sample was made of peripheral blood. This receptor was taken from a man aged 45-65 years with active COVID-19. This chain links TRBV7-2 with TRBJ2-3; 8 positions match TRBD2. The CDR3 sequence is CASSSPTSDVLYTQYF. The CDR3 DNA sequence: TGTGCCAGCAGCTCTCCGACTAGCGACGTCCTTTATACGCAGTATTTT.